These 27 T cell receptor beta chains share one sample of origin, sequenced in a study of chemoradiotherapy in HPV16-positive cancers. Some clones are missing from TCRdb's copy, which holds only in-frame ones; the method was immunoSEQ multiplex PCR. The data show 40,000 or so clones, around 80% seen once. The input for sequencing was blood, taken from a patient who underwent chemoradiotherapy. The receptors come from a human donor with HPV-associated anogenital cancer.

CDR3 DNA: TGTGCCAGCAGCATGGAGGATGGCAGGGGGGCGAGTGGCTACACCTTC. This codes for CASSMEDGRGASGYTF. This rearrangement joins TRBV5-6 to TRBJ1-2, with TRBD1 matching 7 bases. Trimming took 4 bases from V and 7 from J; bases not matched to a gene: 16. The CDR3 covers 16 residues. Germline loops: CDR1 SGHDT, CDR2 YYEEEE.

The chain couples TRBV2 to TRBJ1-6; the D gene is possibly TRBD1 (6 bases). Per the germline V gene, CDR1 is SNHLY and CDR2 is FYNNEI. Trimming left V 6 bases short and J 10 bases short, with 10 bases between. This CDR3 contains 12 residues. This CDR3 reads CASRDSASPLHF. CDR3 nucleotide sequence: TGTGCCAGCAGGGACAGCGCCTCACCCCTCCACTTT. The whole variable domain, filled in from reference TRBV2 and TRBJ1-6, reads EPEVTQTPSHQVTQMGQEVILRCVPISNHLYFYWYRQILGQKVEFLVSFYNNEISEKSEIFDDQFSVERPDGSNFTLKIRSTKLEDSAMYFCASRDSASPLHFGNGTRLTVT.

The rearrangement links TRBV7-9 to TRBJ1-4, with D hard to call. Trimming took off 5 bases at V and 6 bases at J, with 13 bases between the two ends. The CDR3 has 14 amino acids. Germline V CDR1 and CDR2: SEHNR, FQNEAQ (reference sequence). DNA for the CDR3: TGTGCCAGCAGCGAGGAACCTCGGGATGAAAAACTGTTTTTT. This encodes CASSEEPRDEKLFF.

This rearrangement joins TRBV29-1 to TRBJ1-2, with 11 bases matching TRBD1. V was clipped by 4 bases and J by 7 bases; unmatched bases: 2. This CDR3 has 12 residues. Germline CDR1 is SQVTM and CDR2 is ANQGSEA. The CDR3 nucleotides read TGCAGCGTTGTCGGGACAGGGGGTGGCTACACCTTC. Its protein is CSVVGTGGGYTF.

V usage is TRBV5-4 and J usage is TRBJ1-2; 7 nucleotides match TRBD1. The CDR3 totals 16 residues. Per germline, CDR1 SGHNT and CDR2 YYREEE (reference sequence). V lost 4 bases, J lost 5 bases, and 14 bases stayed unmatched. The CDR3 protein is CASSRGTALGRYGYTF. The CDR3 DNA reads as TGTGCCAGCAGCCGTGGGACAGCCCTTGGACGATATGGCTACACCTTC.

CDR3 nucleotides: TGTGCCAGCAGACAGGCGTCGGGTGAGACCCAGTACTTC. Its protein is CASRQASGETQYF. This chain uses TRBV6-1 with TRBJ2-5; TRBD1 is a possible D gene (5 bases). Germline CDR1 and CDR2: MNHNS and SASEGT. This CDR3 is built from 13 residues. V was pared by 6 bases and J by 5 bases, with 13 bases between.

The J gene is TRBJ2-7, the V gene TRBV11-2; no definite D call. The CDR3 totals 10 residues. The V gene lost 5 bases and the J gene lost 3 bases, with 2 bases spanning the gap. Germline loops: CDR1 SGHAT, CDR2 FQNNGV. The CDR3 reads CASSGYEQYF. The CDR3 nucleotides are TGTGCCAGCAGCGGCTACGAGCAGTACTTC.

This rearrangement joins TRBV5-1 to TRBJ2-3; the D gene is possibly TRBD2 (7 bases). The CDR3 has 16 residues. With 4 bases removed from V and 0 bases from J, the gap between germline ends came to 15 bases. Looked up from germline, CDR1 is SGHRS and CDR2 is YFSETQ. CDR3 residues: CASSPGGGQSTDTQYF. CDR3 DNA sequence: TGCGCCAGCAGCCCGGGCGGGGGACAAAGCACAGATACGCAGTATTTT. The entire variable domain, with the rest obtained from reference TRBV5-1 and TRBJ2-3, is as follows: KAGVTQTPRYLIKTRGQQVTLSCSPISGHRSVSWYQQTPGQGLQFLFEYFSETQRNKGNFPGRFSGRQFSNSRSEMNVSTLELGDSALYLCASSPGGGQSTDTQYFGPGTRLTVL.

The chain combines TRBV4-3 with TRBJ1-3, with D uncertain. Deletions cut 2 bases from V and 3 bases from J, with 14 bases between. This CDR3 is 16 amino acids long. CDR1 is LGHNA and CDR2 is YSLEER in the germline V gene. The CDR3 is CASSQKPLGSGNTIYF. CDR3 DNA sequence: TGCGCCAGCAGCCAAAAGCCGTTAGGAAGTGGAAACACCATATATTTT.

In its sample, this clone was seen a few times. The chain couples TRBV7-6 to TRBJ1-1; D unresolved. Deletions cut 2 bases from V and 4 bases from J, with 14 bases between. The CDR3 runs to 15 residues. From germline, CDR1 is SGHVS and CDR2 FNYEAQ. CDR3 nucleotide sequence: TGTGCCAGCAGCTTACGGTATGGGGAGGGCACTGAAGCTTTCTTT. Translating it yields CASSLRYGEGTEAFF.

This chain links TRBV13 with TRBJ2-3, with D perhaps being TRBD1 or TRBD2 (6 bases each). There are 16 residues in the CDR3. Germline V gene data show CDR1 as PRHDT and CDR2 as FYEKMQ (reference sequence). V lost 5 bases and J 2 bases, leaving 17 bases between the germline ends. CDR3 in DNA: TGTGCCAGCAGCCCAGGGCCTTGGGGGGCCACAGATACGCAGTATTTT. The encoded protein is CASSPGPWGATDTQYF.

This clone has just a few counts. The rearrangement links TRBV9 to TRBJ1-6; D is possibly TRBD1 (6 bases). This CDR3 is built from 14 residues. Germline V CDR1 and CDR2: SGDLS, YYNGEE. Trimming removed 0 bases from V and 5 bases from J, with 6 bases in between. CDR3 loop: CASSVGQDNSPLHF. CDR3 coding DNA: TGTGCCAGCAGCGTAGGACAGGATAATTCACCCCTCCACTTT.

This clone was detected once. The chain links TRBV2 to TRBJ1-2; D gene unclear. V gave up 3 bases and J gave up 5 bases, with 13 bases separating them. The CDR3 covers 14 residues. Germline V gene sequence: CDR1 SNHLY, CDR2 FYNNEI. The CDR3 loop reads CASSDGLLGYGYTF. DNA for the CDR3: TGTGCCAGCAGTGATGGTCTTTTGGGGTATGGCTACACCTTC.

The V and J genes are TRBV25-1 and TRBJ1-6; D is possibly TRBD1 (6 bases). CDR3 size: 15 residues. CDR1 and CDR2 (germline): MGHDK, SYGVNS. V was shortened by 4 bases and J by 9 bases, with 16 bases between the two germline ends. The CDR3 region is CASSGGAIFGSPLHF. As DNA, the CDR3 is TGTGCCAGCAGTGGGGGGGCGATCTTCGGTTCACCCCTCCACTTT.

The chain links TRBV10-1 to TRBJ1-3; D may be TRBD1 (5 bases). Germline loops: CDR1 WNHNN, CDR2 SYGVQD (reference sequence). This CDR3 spans 18 amino acids. Trimming pared 2 bases from V and 4 bases from J, leaving 21 bases between. The CDR3 loop is CASSEPFHIDSDGNTIYF. In nucleotides, the CDR3 is TGCGCCAGCAGTGAGCCGTTCCATATCGACAGCGACGGAAACACCATATATTTT.

V and J are TRBV5-8 and TRBJ2-3; TRBD2 might be the D (5 bases). The CDR3 length is 14 residues. Looked up from germline, CDR1 is SGHTS and CDR2 is YDEGEE. The germline V and J ends were trimmed by 1 base and 6 bases, with 12 bases remaining between them. CDR3 sequence: CASSLISGLDTQYF. The CDR3 region has the DNA TGTGCCAGCAGCTTGATTTCGGGGTTGGATACGCAGTATTTT.

The chain couples TRBV7-2 to TRBJ1-1, with a weak D call TRBD1 (6 bases). The CDR3 is made up of 15 amino acids. The germline CDR1 and CDR2 sequences are SGHTA and FQGNSA. Trimming stripped 4 bases from V and 0 bases from J, with 12 bases between. CDR3 coding DNA: TGTGCCAGCAGCTCGCTTGCAGGGGTGAACACTGAAGCTTTCTTT. As protein: CASSSLAGVNTEAFF.

V usage is TRBV19 and J usage is TRBJ2-1; 12 bases align to TRBD2. Germline trimming cut 9 bases from V and 9 bases from J; bases unmatched to any gene: 12. CDR1 LNHDA and CDR2 SQIVND come from the germline V gene (reference sequence). This CDR3 has 15 amino acids. The DNA for the CDR3 is TGTGCCAGCCAATTACTAGCGGGGGGCCTCGGTGAGCAGTTCTTC. It specifies CASQLLAGGLGEQFF. Using reference TRBV19 and TRBJ2-1 for the parts outside the CDR3, the full variable domain is DGGITQSPKYLFRKEGQNVTLSCEQNLNHDAMYWYRQDPGQGLRLIYYSQIVNDFQKGDIAEGYSVSREKKESFPLTVTSAQKNPTAFYLCASQLLAGGLGEQFFGPGTRLTVL.

V and J are TRBV6-6 and TRBJ2-7; possibly TRBD1 for D (6 bases). Per germline, CDR1 MNHNY and CDR2 SVGAGI (reference sequence). Trimming took off 8 bases at V and 0 bases at J, with 14 bases between the two ends. The CDR3 totals 14 residues. The CDR3 DNA reads TGTGCCAGCGCACCTGGGGGCCTCTCCTACGAGCAGTACTTC. It codes for CASAPGGLSYEQYF.

V usage is TRBV19 and J usage is TRBJ2-7, with a weak D call TRBD1 (6 bases). CDR3 length: 13 amino acids. The germline gives CDR1 LNHDA, CDR2 SQIVND (reference sequence). V lost 4 bases, J lost 3 bases, and 10 bases lay in between. This CDR3 is CASSTGEVYEQYF. DNA of the CDR3: TGTGCCAGTAGTACAGGGGAAGTCTACGAGCAGTACTTC.

The chain uses TRBV6-1 and TRBJ2-1; 8 nucleotides match TRBD2. The CDR3 length is 16 residues. Germline V CDR1 and CDR2: MNHNS, SASEGT. Trimming removed 2 bases from V and 12 bases from J; junction bases left unmatched: 15. CDR3 residues: CASSEPGRGGTPRQFF. The CDR3 nucleotides are TGTGCCAGCAGTGAACCGGGTCGGGGGGGGACTCCTCGGCAGTTCTTC.

The chain combines TRBV19 with TRBJ1-1; D perhaps matches TRBD1 (6 bases). The CDR3 sequence is 16 residues long. Trimming took 6 bases from V and 5 from J, leaving 22 bases between them. Germline V gene sequence: CDR1 LNHDA, CDR2 SQIVND (reference sequence). The DNA of the CDR3 is TGTGCCAGTAGCTCTAGCGTGGGGGGCGCGGAGACTGAAGCTTTCTTT. It specifies CASSSSVGGAETEAFF. Complete variable domain (other parts from reference TRBV19 and TRBJ1-1): DGGITQSPKYLFRKEGQNVTLSCEQNLNHDAMYWYRQDPGQGLRLIYYSQIVNDFQKGDIAEGYSVSREKKESFPLTVTSAQKNPTAFYLCASSSSVGGAETEAFFGQGTRLTVV.

This clone is labeled as medium-sized (0.01 to 0.1%). J is TRBJ2-5 and V is TRBV28; D gene unclear. The V gene lost 2 bases and the J gene lost 2 bases, with 9 bases spanning the gap. The CDR3 is 14 amino acids. Germline CDR1 is MDHEN and CDR2 is SYDVKM. The CDR3: CASSLMRWQETQYF. The DNA for the CDR3 is TGTGCCAGCAGTTTAATGCGGTGGCAAGAGACCCAGTACTTC.

This clone is a singleton in its sample. The genes are TRBV30 and TRBJ2-5; 7 bases line up with TRBD1. This CDR3 has 13 residues. From germline, CDR1 is GTSNPN and CDR2 SVGIG (reference sequence). The V and J ends lost 5 bases and 5 bases, in that order; junction bases with no gene match: 8. Here the CDR3 reads CAWEKKQGETQYF. The CDR3 DNA sequence: TGTGCCTGGGAGAAGAAACAGGGGGAGACCCAGTACTTC. Filled out from reference TRBV30 and TRBJ2-5, the complete variable domain reads SQTIHQWPATLVQPVGSPLSLECTVEGTSNPNLYWYRQAAGRGLQLLFYSVGIGQISSEVPQNLSASRPQDRQFILSSKKLLLSDSGFYLCAWEKKQGETQYFGPGTRLLVL.

The V and J genes are TRBV5-6 and TRBJ1-4; 9 bases fit TRBD1. The germline V gene has CDR1 SGHDT and CDR2 YYEEEE. This CDR3 has 16 amino acids. The V and J ends lost 0 bases and 7 bases, in that order; junction bases with no gene match: 7. The CDR3 protein is CASSLVLGQGPEKLFF. As DNA, the CDR3 is TGTGCCAGCAGCTTGGTTTTGGGACAGGGCCCTGAAAAACTGTTTTTT.

CDR3 region: CASSQDRTGFYEQYF. The CDR3 coding sequence is TGCGCCAGCAGCCAAGATAGGACAGGGTTTTACGAGCAGTACTTC. J is TRBJ2-7 and V is TRBV4-3; 8 positions agree with TRBD1. CDR1 is LGHNA, CDR2 YSLEER, per germline. J gave up 4 bases and V 0 bases, and 5 bases lay outside the gene matches. The CDR3 sequence is 15 residues long.

The chain recombines TRBV13 with TRBJ2-7; tentative D call: TRBD1 (6 bases). Germline-derived CDR1 and CDR2 are PRHDT and FYEKMQ (reference sequence). V was trimmed by 2 bases and J by 1 base, leaving 6 bases between them. This CDR3 comprises 13 residues. The CDR3 DNA is TGTGCCAGCAGCTTACAGGGGTCCTACGAGCAGTACTTC. Its protein product is CASSLQGSYEQYF.